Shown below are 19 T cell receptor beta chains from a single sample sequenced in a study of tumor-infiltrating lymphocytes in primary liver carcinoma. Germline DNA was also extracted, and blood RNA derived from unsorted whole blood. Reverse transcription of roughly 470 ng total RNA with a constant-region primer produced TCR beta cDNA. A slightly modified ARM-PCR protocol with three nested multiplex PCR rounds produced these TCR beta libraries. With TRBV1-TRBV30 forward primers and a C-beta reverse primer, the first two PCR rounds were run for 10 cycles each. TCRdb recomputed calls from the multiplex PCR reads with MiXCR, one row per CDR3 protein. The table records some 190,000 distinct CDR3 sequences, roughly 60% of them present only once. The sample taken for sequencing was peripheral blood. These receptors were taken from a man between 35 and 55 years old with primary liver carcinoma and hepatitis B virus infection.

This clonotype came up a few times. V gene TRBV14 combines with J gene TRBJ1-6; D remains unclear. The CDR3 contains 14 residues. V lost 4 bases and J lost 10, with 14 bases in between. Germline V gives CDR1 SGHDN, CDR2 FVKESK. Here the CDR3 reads CASSPPGLKSPLHF. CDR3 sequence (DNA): TGTGCCAGCAGCCCGCCTGGCCTCAAGTCACCCCTCCACTTT.

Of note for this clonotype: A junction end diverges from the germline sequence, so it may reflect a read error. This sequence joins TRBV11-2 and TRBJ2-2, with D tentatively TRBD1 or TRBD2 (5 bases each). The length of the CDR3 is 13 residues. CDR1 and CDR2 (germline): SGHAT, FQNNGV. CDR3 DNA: TGTGCCAGCAGCTTATATCGGACCGGGGACCTGTTTTTT. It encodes CASSLYRTGDLFF.

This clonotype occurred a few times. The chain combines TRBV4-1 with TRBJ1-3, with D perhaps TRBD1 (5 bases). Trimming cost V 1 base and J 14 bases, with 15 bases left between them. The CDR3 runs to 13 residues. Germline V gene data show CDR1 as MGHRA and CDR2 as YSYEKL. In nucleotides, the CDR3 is TGCGCCAGCAGCCAAGGAATCAGGGCACCATTATATTTT. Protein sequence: CASSQGIRAPLYF.

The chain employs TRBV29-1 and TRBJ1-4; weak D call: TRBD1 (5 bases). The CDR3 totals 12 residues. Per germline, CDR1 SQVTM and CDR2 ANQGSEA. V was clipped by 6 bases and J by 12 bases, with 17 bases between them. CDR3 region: CSVGVLQEELFF. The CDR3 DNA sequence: TGCAGCGTAGGGGTCCTGCAAGAAGAACTGTTTTTT.

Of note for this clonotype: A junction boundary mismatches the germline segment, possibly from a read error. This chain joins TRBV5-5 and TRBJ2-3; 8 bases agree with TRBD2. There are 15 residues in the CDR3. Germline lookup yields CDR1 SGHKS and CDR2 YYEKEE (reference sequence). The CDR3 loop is CAGSGGFLDTDTQYF. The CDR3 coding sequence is TGTGCCGGCAGCGGGGGATTCCTGGACACAGATACGCAGTATTTT.

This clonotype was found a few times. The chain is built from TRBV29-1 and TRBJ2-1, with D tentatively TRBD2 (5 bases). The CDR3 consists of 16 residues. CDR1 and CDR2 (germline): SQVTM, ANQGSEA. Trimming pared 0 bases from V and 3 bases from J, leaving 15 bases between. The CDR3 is CSVEDASGSNYNEQFF. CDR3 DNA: TGCAGCGTTGAAGACGCAAGCGGCTCCAACTACAATGAGCAGTTCTTC.

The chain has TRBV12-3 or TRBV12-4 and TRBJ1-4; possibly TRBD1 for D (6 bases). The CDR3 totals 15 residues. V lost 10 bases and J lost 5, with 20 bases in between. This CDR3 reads CAILLGGTPNEKLFF. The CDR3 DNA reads TGTGCCATCCTCTTGGGCGGGACACCGAATGAAAAACTGTTTTTT.

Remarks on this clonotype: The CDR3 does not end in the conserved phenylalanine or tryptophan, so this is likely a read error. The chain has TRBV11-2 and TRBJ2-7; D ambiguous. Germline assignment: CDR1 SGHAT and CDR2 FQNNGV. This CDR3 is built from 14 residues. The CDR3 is CVSSLTDGAYEQYS. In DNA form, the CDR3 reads TGTGTCAGCAGCTTAACCGACGGAGCCTATGAACAGTACTCC.

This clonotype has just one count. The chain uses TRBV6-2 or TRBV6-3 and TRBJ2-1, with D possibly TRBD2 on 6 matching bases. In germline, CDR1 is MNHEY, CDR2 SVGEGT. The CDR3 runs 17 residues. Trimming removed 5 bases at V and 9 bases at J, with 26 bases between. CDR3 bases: TGTGCCAGCAGTCAGGGACGTATTAGCGGCCGGCCCACTGAGCAGTTCTTC. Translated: CASSQGRISGRPTEQFF.

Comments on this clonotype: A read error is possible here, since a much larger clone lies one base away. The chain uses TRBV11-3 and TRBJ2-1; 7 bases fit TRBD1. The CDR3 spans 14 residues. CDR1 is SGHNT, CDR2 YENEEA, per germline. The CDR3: CANSVGTAYNEQFF. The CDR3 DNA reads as TGTGCCAACAGCGTCGGGACAGCTTACAATGAGCAGTTCTTC.

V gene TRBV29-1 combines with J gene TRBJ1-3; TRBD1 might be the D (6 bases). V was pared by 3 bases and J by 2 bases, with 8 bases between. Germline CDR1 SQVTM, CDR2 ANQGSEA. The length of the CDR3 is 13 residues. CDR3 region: CSVEGAAGNTIYF. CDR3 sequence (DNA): TGCAGCGTTGAGGGGGCGGCTGGAAACACCATATATTTT. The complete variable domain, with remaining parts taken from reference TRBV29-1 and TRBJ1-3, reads SAVISQKPSRDICQRGTSLTIQCQVDSQVTMMFWYRQQPGQSLTLIATANQGSEATYESGFVIDKFPISRPNLTFSTLTVSNMSPEDSSIYLCSVEGAAGNTIYFGEGSWLTVV.

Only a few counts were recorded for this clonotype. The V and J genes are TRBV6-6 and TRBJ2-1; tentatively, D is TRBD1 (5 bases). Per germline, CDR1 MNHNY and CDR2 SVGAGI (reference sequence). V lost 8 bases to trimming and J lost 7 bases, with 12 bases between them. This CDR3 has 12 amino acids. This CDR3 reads CASEDNRNEQFF. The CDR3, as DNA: TGTGCCAGCGAGGACAACCGGAATGAGCAGTTCTTC.

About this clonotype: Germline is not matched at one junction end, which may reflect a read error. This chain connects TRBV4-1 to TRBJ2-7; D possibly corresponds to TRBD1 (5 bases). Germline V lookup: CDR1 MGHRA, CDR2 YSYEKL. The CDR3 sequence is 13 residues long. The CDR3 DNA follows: TGCGCCAGTAACCCCGGGCAGGGTGACGAGCACTACTTC. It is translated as CASNPGQGDEHYF.

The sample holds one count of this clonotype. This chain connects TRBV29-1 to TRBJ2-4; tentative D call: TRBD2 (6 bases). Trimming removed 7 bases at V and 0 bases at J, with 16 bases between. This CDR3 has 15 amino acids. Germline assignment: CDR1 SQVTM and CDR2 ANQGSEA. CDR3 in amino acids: CSASDSGLAKNIQYF. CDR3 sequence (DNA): TGCAGCGCCTCCGATAGCGGACTAGCCAAAAACATTCAGTACTTC.

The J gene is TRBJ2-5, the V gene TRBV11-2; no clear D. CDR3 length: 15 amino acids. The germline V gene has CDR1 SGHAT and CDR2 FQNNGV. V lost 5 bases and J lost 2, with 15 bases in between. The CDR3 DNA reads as TGTGCCAGCAGCCTTCAGGCGGTGGTGCAAGAGACCCAGTACTTC. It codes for CASSLQAVVQETQYF.

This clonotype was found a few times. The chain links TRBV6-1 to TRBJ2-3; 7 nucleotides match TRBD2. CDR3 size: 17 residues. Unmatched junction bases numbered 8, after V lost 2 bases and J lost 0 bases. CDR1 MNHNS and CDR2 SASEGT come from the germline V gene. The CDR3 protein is CASSESSSGASTDTQYF. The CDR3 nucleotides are TGTGCCAGCAGTGAATCGTCTAGCGGAGCTAGCACAGATACGCAGTATTTT.

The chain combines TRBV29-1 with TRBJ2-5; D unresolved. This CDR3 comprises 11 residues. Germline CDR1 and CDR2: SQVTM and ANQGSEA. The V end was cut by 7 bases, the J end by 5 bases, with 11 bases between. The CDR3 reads CSAGRRETQYF. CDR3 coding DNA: TGCAGCGCTGGCCGCCGGGAGACCCAGTACTTC. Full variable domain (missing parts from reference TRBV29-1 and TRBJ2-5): SAVISQKPSRDICQRGTSLTIQCQVDSQVTMMFWYRQQPGQSLTLIATANQGSEATYESGFVIDKFPISRPNLTFSTLTVSNMSPEDSSIYLCSAGRRETQYFGPGTRLLVL.

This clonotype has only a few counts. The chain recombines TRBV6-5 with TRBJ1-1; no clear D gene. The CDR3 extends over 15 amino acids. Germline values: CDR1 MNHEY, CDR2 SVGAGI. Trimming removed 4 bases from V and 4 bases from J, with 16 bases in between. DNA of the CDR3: TGTGCCAGCAGTTCAGCTAAGGGAAGGAGCACTGAAGCTTTCTTT. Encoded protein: CASSSAKGRSTEAFF.

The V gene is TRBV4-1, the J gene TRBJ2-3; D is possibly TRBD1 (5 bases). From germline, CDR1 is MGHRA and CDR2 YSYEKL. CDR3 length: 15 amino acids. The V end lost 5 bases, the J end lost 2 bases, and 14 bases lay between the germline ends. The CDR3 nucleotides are TGCGCCAGCAGCTCAACGCTGACAGACACAGATACGCAGTATTTT. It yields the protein CASSSTLTDTDTQYF.